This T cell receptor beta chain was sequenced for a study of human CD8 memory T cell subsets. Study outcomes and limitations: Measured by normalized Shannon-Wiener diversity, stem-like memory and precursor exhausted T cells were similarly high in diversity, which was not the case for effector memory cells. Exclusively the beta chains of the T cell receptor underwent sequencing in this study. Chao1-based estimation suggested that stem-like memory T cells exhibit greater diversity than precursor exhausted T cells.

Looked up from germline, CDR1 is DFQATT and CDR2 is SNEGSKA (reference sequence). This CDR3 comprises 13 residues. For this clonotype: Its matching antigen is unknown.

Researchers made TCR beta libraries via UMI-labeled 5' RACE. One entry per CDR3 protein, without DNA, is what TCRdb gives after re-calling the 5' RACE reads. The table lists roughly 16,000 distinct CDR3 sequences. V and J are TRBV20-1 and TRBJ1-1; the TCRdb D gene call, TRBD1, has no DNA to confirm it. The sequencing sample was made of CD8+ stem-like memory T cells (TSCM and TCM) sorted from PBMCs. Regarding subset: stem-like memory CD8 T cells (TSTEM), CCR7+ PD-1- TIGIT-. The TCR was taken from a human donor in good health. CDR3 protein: CSARDSLNTEAFF.